Listed here are 27 T cell receptor beta chains from one sample, sequenced in a study of T cell responses to AZD1222 COVID-19 vaccine. TCRdb's table, derived via immunoSEQ multiplex PCR, lists solely in-frame clones and lacks some. The sample consists of some 160,000 clones, 75% to 95% of them appearing once. The input for sequencing was peripheral blood, taken on day 0 of AZD1222 vaccination. The receptors stem from an adult in good health.

The sample holds a few counts of this clone. This rearrangement joins TRBV5-5 to TRBJ1-2, with D perhaps TRBD1 (5 bases). The CDR3 is 12 residues long. Trimming shortened V by 10 bases and J by 3 bases, and 13 bases separated the two germline ends. The V gene's germline CDR1 is SGHKS and CDR2 YYEKEE (reference sequence). The CDR3 is CASAGRDYGYTF. CDR3 bases: TGTGCCTCCGCGGGGCGCGACTATGGCTACACCTTC. Variable domain in full (rest from reference TRBV5-5 and TRBJ1-2): DAGVTQSPTHLIKTRGQQVTLRCSPISGHKSVSWYQQVLGQGPQFIFQYYEKEERGRGNFPDRFSARQFPNYSSELNVNALLLGDSALYLCASAGRDYGYTFGSGTRLTVV.

The CDR3 region is CASSVGTGGIGQYF. The DNA of the CDR3 is TGTGCCAGCAGCGTCGGGACAGGGGGGATCGGGCAGTACTTC. The rearrangement uses TRBV7-9 and TRBJ2-7; 11 nucleotides line up with TRBD1. The CDR3 has 14 residues. Germline-derived CDR1 and CDR2 are SEHNR and FQNEAQ (reference sequence). The V and J ends lost 5 bases and 9 bases, in that order; junction bases with no gene match: 9.

The chain combines TRBV28 with TRBJ2-7; 12 positions match TRBD2. Losses at the gene ends were 8 bases for V and 6 bases for J; bases not matched to a gene: 8. This CDR3 comprises 14 residues. Per germline, CDR1 MDHEN and CDR2 SYDVKM. The CDR3 DNA is TGTGCCAGCGGCTCAACTAGCGGGAGGCGCGAGCAGTACTTC. This sequence encodes CASGSTSGRREQYF.

The rearrangement links TRBV3-1 (or the pseudogene TRBV3-2) to TRBJ2-2, with D uncertain. Trimming pared 1 base from V and 7 bases from J, leaving 4 bases between. This CDR3 spans 12 amino acids. Germline-derived CDR1 and CDR2 are LGHDT and YNNKEL (reference sequence). The CDR3 region has the DNA TGTGCCAGCAGCCAAGGGAGCGGGGAGCTGTTTTTT. Translation gives CASSQGSGELFF.

V gene TRBV5-1 combines with J gene TRBJ1-4; no clear D. Germline loops: CDR1 SGHRS, CDR2 YFSETQ. V lost 3 bases to trimming and J lost 7 bases, with 13 bases between them. The CDR3 has 14 amino acids. CDR3 bases: TGCGCCAGCAGCTCGAGTTGGGTAGCTGAAAAACTGTTTTTT. Its translation: CASSSSWVAEKLFF.

This chain joins TRBV19 and TRBJ1-4; D is unresolved. Trimming took 5 bases from V and 1 from J, leaving 11 bases between them. There are 15 residues in the CDR3. Germline V lookup: CDR1 LNHDA, CDR2 SQIVND (reference sequence). Written as DNA, the CDR3 is TGTGCCAGTAGTTTTCGTCGGGGAACTAATGAAAAACTGTTTTTT. It specifies CASSFRRGTNEKLFF.

The V call is TRBV27, the J call TRBJ2-1; 13 bases align to TRBD2. CDR1 is MNHEY, CDR2 SMNVEV, per germline (reference sequence). The V and J ends lost 8 bases and 6 bases, in that order; junction bases with no gene match: 4. The CDR3 spans 14 residues. The DNA of the CDR3 is TGTGCCAGCCGACTAGCGGGAGGTTCCAATGAGCAGTTCTTC. The encoded protein is CASRLAGGSNEQFF.

The V and J genes are TRBV10-1 and TRBJ1-5, with 9 bases lining up with TRBD1. Looked up from germline, CDR1 is WNHNN and CDR2 is SYGVQD (reference sequence). Trimming took 6 bases from V and 0 from J; bases not matched to a gene: 21. This CDR3 is built from 21 residues. Here the CDR3 DNA reads TGCGCCAGCAGATACTCCAGTCCGGGACAGGGACCCCTTTATAGCAATCAGCCCCAGCATTTT. Encoded protein: CASRYSSPGQGPLYSNQPQHF.

This clone was counted only a few times. The CDR3 ends on some other residue instead of the conserved phenylalanine or tryptophan, so this is likely a read error. Because the CDR3's place on the DNA is in doubt, the DNA is left out and the CDR3 is given as listed by TCRdb. The chain combines TRBV11-1 with TRBJ2-7; the table's D call, TRBD2, was not checked against the DNA. The germline CDR1 and CDR2 sequences are SGHAT and FQDESV (reference sequence). The CDR3 is 8 amino acids in total, end residues counted. The CDR3 sequence is CASSPSYI.

The gene calls are TRBV7-3 and TRBJ2-1, with D perhaps TRBD1 (6 bases). The germline V gene has CDR1 SGHTA and CDR2 FQGTGA. CDR3 length: 13 amino acids. Trimming removed 5 bases from V and 10 bases from J, with 15 bases in between. In DNA, the CDR3 is TGTGCCAGCAGCCTATACAGGGATGGGGAGCAGTTCTTC. This codes for CASSLYRDGEQFF.

The chain couples TRBV6-5 to TRBJ1-2, with TRBD1 as a possible D gene (6 bases). The CDR3 loop spans 15 amino acids. V dropped 6 bases and J dropped 4 bases, with 18 bases sitting between them. Germline V gene data show CDR1 as MNHEY and CDR2 as SVGAGI. CDR3 residues: CASRGQLSAIYGYTF. CDR3 bases: TGTGCCAGCAGAGGACAGCTATCAGCCATCTATGGCTACACCTTC.

This clone was observed a single time. The rearrangement links TRBV5-5 to TRBJ2-7; 10 bases agree with TRBD2. Germline CDR1 reads SGHKS; CDR2 reads YYEKEE (reference sequence). V lost 2 bases to trimming and J lost 6 bases; unmatched junction nucleotides: 11. The CDR3 is made up of 16 amino acids. The DNA for the CDR3 is TGTGCCAGCAGCTTTTTCAGCGGGAGGGCCGGTAGCGAGCAGTACTTC. It specifies CASSFFSGRAGSEQYF.

This chain connects TRBV3-1 (or the pseudogene TRBV3-2) to TRBJ1-1; tentatively, D is TRBD1 (5 bases). Trimming cost V 4 bases and J 5 bases, with 17 bases left between them. This CDR3 region has 15 residues. In germline, CDR1 is LGHDT, CDR2 YNNKEL (reference sequence). The CDR3 DNA reads TGTGCCAGCAGCCTTCAGAGGGGCGGGGGGACTGAAGCTTTCTTT. This codes for CASSLQRGGGTEAFF.

The J gene is TRBJ2-2, the V gene TRBV5-1; D is ambiguous. The V and J ends lost 1 base and 4 bases respectively, with 5 bases between them. CDR3 length: 13 amino acids. The germline V gene has CDR1 SGHRS and CDR2 YFSETQ. Written as DNA, the CDR3 is TGCGCCAGCAGCTTGATCCCCACCGGGGAGCTGTTTTTT. Protein product: CASSLIPTGELFF.

This chain connects TRBV2 to TRBJ2-2; 8 positions match TRBD2. V was pared by 6 bases and J by 6 bases, with 3 bases of the junction left unmatched. The length of the CDR3 is 13 residues. Germline lookup yields CDR1 SNHLY and CDR2 FYNNEI. The DNA for the CDR3 is TGTGCCAGCAGGCGGGGGGTGGCCGGGGAGCTGTTTTTT. Its protein is CASRRGVAGELFF.

This clone was recorded once. The rearrangement uses TRBV3-1 (or the pseudogene TRBV3-2) and TRBJ2-2; 7 nucleotides line up with TRBD2. The CDR3 sequence is 17 residues long. The germline gives CDR1 LGHDT, CDR2 YNNKEL (reference sequence). V shed 0 bases, J shed 5 bases, and the junction held 9 bases outside the gene matches. The CDR3 sequence is CASSQDRMGGPTGELFF. CDR3 in DNA: TGTGCCAGCAGCCAAGATCGTATGGGAGGGCCGACCGGGGAGCTGTTTTTT.

The chain has TRBV10-1 and TRBJ2-5; D tentatively reads TRBD1 or TRBD2 (5 bases each). The CDR3 is made up of 11 amino acids. The V and J ends lost 4 bases and 6 bases respectively, with 6 bases between them. In germline, CDR1 is WNHNN, CDR2 SYGVQD (reference sequence). CDR3 residues: CASSGGQTQYF. The CDR3 coding sequence is TGCGCCAGCAGTGGGGGACAGACCCAGTACTTC.

The V gene is TRBV14, the J gene TRBJ1-1, with D hard to call. Trimming shortened V by 1 base and J by 6 bases, and 15 bases separated the two germline ends. Per the germline V gene, CDR1 is SGHDN and CDR2 is FVKESK. The CDR3 loop spans 15 amino acids. CDR3 sequence reads: CASSQVTPSRAEAFF. The CDR3 region has the DNA TGTGCCAGCAGCCAAGTGACACCCAGTCGAGCTGAAGCTTTCTTT.

The chain's CDR3 is CASSPKLGSTNSPLHF. The CDR3, as DNA: TGTGCCAGCTCACCGAAGCTCGGGTCCACGAATTCACCCCTCCACTTT. This chain connects TRBV18 to TRBJ1-6; D remains unclear. Trimming pared 3 bases from V and 7 bases from J, leaving 16 bases between. In germline, CDR1 is KGHSH, CDR2 LQKENI. The length of the CDR3 is 16 residues.

The rearrangement links TRBV6-5 to TRBJ1-5; D uncertain. The V and J ends lost 4 bases and 3 bases respectively, with 4 bases between them. This CDR3 region has 12 residues. CDR1 MNHEY and CDR2 SVGAGI come from the germline V gene. CDR3: CASSLPNQPQHF. CDR3 coding DNA: TGTGCCAGCAGTTTGCCCAATCAGCCCCAGCATTTT.

The rearrangement links TRBV9 to TRBJ2-7, with D tentatively TRBD1 (5 bases). Germline lookup yields CDR1 SGDLS and CDR2 YYNGEE. The V gene lost 0 bases and the J gene lost 9 bases, with 13 bases spanning the gap. This CDR3 region has 13 residues. The CDR3 DNA follows: TGTGCCAGCAGCGTAGTAGCCCAGGGAAGGCAGTACTTC. It codes for CASSVVAQGRQYF.

The chain joins TRBV5-6 to TRBJ1-3; 10 nucleotides match TRBD1. The CDR3 loop spans 15 amino acids. CDR1 and CDR2 from the germline V gene are SGHDT and YYEEEE. V was clipped by 4 bases and J by 3 bases; unmatched bases: 4. CDR3 DNA sequence: TGTGCCAGCAGCCCGACAGGGGGCGATGGAAACACCATATATTTT. Translated: CASSPTGGDGNTIYF.

The chain links TRBV4-1 to TRBJ1-4, with a weak D call TRBD1 (5 bases). Trimming stripped 9 bases from V and 5 bases from J, with 16 bases between. Germline loops: CDR1 MGHRA, CDR2 YSYEKL. The CDR3 extends over 14 amino acids. CDR3 sequence: CASSTYRRNEKLFF. CDR3 bases: TGCGCCAGTAGTACTTACAGGCGAAATGAAAAACTGTTTTTT.

The chain links TRBV6-5 to TRBJ2-7; D gene unclear. This CDR3 has 16 residues. Germline CDR1 MNHEY, CDR2 SVGAGI. V was pared by 0 bases and J by 0 bases, with 12 bases between. The CDR3 loop reads CASSYSLTEPSYEQYF. In nucleotides, the CDR3 is TGTGCCAGCAGTTACTCGCTGACGGAGCCCTCCTACGAGCAGTACTTC.

The rearrangement links TRBV11-3 to TRBJ1-6; D gene uncertain. The V end lost 1 base, the J end lost 0 bases, and 4 bases lay between the germline ends. This CDR3 region has 15 residues. CDR1 is SGHNT, CDR2 YENEEA, per germline. The CDR3 nucleotides are TGTGCCAGCAGCTTAGTTTCCTCCTATAATTCACCCCTCCACTTT. Protein product: CASSLVSSYNSPLHF.

This chain connects TRBV7-8 to TRBJ1-5; no clear D gene. The CDR3 contains 15 residues. Between the trimmed V and J ends, which lost 1 base and 5 bases, there was a span of 12 bases. Per the germline V gene, CDR1 is SGHVS and CDR2 is FQNEAQ. This CDR3 reads CASSLVGQKDQPQHF. In DNA, the CDR3 is TGTGCCAGCAGCTTAGTCGGGCAGAAGGATCAGCCCCAGCATTTT.

The chain joins TRBV5-1 to TRBJ1-3; D unresolved. The V gene lost 5 bases and the J gene lost 2 bases, with 11 bases spanning the gap. CDR1 is SGHRS and CDR2 is YFSETQ in the germline V gene. This CDR3 is 14 amino acids long. The CDR3 coding sequence is TGCGCCAGCAGGACCTTGGAGGCTGGAAACACCATATATTTT. Its translation: CASRTLEAGNTIYF. The full variable domain, with the rest looked up from reference TRBV5-1 and TRBJ1-3, is KAGVTQTPRYLIKTRGQQVTLSCSPISGHRSVSWYQQTPGQGLQFLFEYFSETQRNKGNFPGRFSGRQFSNSRSEMNVSTLELGDSALYLCASRTLEAGNTIYFGEGSWLTVV.